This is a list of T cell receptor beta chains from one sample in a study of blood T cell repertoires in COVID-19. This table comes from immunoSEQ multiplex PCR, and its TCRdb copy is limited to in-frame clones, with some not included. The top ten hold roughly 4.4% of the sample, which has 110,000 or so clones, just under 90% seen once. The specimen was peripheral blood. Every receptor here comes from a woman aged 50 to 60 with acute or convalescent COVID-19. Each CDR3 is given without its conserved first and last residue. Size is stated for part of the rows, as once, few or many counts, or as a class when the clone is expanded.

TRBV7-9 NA ASTRQGEAYGYT
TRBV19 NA ASSPRLASYNEQF
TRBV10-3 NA AISPRTGGDTGELF
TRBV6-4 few ASSDLPGQGENEQF
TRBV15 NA ATSSWGGGNEQF
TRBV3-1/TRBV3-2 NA ASSPPGTVGREQY
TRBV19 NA ASSIDLPQQGTGGYT
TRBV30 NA AWSTGQSSVHNEQF
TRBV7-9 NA ASSLESDIEGNQPQH
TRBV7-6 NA ASSLHGTGTYEQY
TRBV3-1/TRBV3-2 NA ASSLSGRPYNEQF
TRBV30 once AWKLGGAEDTQY
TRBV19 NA ASSIRGDEQY
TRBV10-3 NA AISSSGQNNSPLH
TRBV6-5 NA ASSYGETQY
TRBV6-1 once ASSGGDWWGNQPQH
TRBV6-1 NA ASSERPTSSNQPQH
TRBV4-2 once ASSQLWGEGDQPQH
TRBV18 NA ASSPGQEYGYT
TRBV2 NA ASSSGEGLTNYGYT
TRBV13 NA ASGGQERIGYT
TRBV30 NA AWKDIPNQPQH
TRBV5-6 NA ASIRSTGASTDTQY
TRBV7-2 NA ASSPTGLGSYEQY
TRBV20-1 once SASQGPLAKNIQY
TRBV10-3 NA AISVTNNEQF
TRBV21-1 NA ASRPTFRTGKYQPQH
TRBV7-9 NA ASSQLAGGPDTQY
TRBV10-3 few AISEGGAKTQY